This entry describes one TCR beta chain. These data come from a study of a mutant IDH1 vaccine in newly diagnosed glioma. Overall study context: Treated patients had a mean age of 40.4 years and a sex split that was roughly 60% male and 37.5% female.

Profiled with immunoSEQ multiplex PCR; TCRdb holds only in-frame clones, not every one. The data contain 20,000 to 25,000 clones, roughly 84% of them singletons. Time point of the sample: baseline, week 1 (first vaccination visit). The treatment was: pre-vaccination baseline after standard-of-care therapy. V lost 3 bases and J lost 2, with 16 bases in between. This CDR3 is 17 amino acids long. Looked up from germline, CDR1 is LNHDA and CDR2 is SQIVND (reference sequence). The receptor comes from a middle-aged man with glioma. The starting material was PBMCs, obtained from a glioma patient treated with radiotherapy, temozolomide or both. The genes are TRBV19 and TRBJ2-2; tentative D call: TRBD2 (7 bases). The CDR3: CASSMDGGGLNTGELFF. CDR3 nucleotides: TGTGCCAGTAGTATGGACGGCGGGGGCCTCAACACCGGGGAGCTGTTTTTT.